This paragraph covers one T cell receptor beta chain sequence. Its cognate antigen is unknown. The PCR was carried out with 60 Vbeta primers and 13 Jbeta primers. Clones were read by immunoSEQ multiplex PCR, and TCRdb kept only the in-frame ones, dropping some. The sample includes more than 110,000 clones, less than 85% seen only once; the top ten take around 1.9%. This sample stems from a study of cytomegalovirus exposure and HLA in healthy donors. Points from the study as a whole: Excluded were some V segments that proved indistinguishable, including TRBV6-2 and TRBV6-3. Rarity marked most TCR sequences, yet some public TCRs occurred in many donors. The study listed some 160 cytomegalovirus-associated TCR beta chains.

The V end was cut by 0 bases, the J end by 11 bases, with 13 bases between. The CDR3 has 13 residues. Germline-derived CDR1 and CDR2 are MGHRA and YSYEKL. Sequenced material: PBMCs. The TCR sequence derives from a woman aged 60-75 years in good health and CMV-seropositive. The chain carries TRBV4-1 and TRBJ1-2; D is ambiguous. In nucleotides, the CDR3 is TGCGCCAGCAGCCAAGAAGGTTCGAGGGAATACACCTTC. This translates into CASSQEGSREYTF.